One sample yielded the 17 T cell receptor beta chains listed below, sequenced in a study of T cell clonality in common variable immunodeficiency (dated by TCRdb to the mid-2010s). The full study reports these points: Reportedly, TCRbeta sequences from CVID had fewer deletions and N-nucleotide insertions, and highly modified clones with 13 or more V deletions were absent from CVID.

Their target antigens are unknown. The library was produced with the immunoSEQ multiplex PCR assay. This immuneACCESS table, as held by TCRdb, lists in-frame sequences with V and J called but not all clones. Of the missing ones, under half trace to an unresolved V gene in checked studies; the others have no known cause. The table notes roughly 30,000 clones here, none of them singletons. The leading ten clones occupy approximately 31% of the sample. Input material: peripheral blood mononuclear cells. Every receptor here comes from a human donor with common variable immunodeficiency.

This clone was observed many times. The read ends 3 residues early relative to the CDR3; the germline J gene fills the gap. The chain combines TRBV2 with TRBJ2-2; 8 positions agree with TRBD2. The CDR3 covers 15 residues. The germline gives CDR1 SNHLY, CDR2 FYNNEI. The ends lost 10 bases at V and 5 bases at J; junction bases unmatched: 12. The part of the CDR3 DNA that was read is TGTGCCACCTCTCCCCTAGCGGGCAGGACCGGGGAG. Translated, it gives CATSPLAGRTGE. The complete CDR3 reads CATSPLAGRTGELFF.

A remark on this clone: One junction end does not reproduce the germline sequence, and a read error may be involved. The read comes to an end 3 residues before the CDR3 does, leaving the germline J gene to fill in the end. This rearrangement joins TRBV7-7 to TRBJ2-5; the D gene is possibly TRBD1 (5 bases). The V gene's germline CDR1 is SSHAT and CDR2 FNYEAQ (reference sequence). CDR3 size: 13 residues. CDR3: CASSPSRGETQYF. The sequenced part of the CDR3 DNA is TGTGCTAGCAGTCCAAGTAGGGGAGAGACC. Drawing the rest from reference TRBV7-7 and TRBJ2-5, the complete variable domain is GAGVSQSPRYKVTKRGQDVTLRCDPISSHATLYWYQQALGQGPEFLTYFNYEAQPDKSGLPSDRFSAERPEGSISTLTIQRTEQRDSAMYRCASSPSRGETQYFGPGTRLLVL.

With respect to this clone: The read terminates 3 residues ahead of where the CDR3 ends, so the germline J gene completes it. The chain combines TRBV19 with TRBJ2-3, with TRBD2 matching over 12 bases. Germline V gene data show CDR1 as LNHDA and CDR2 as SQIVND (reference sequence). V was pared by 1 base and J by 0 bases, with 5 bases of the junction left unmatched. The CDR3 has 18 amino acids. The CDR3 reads CASSIVLAGGPSTDTQYF. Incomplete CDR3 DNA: TGTGCCAGTAGTATAGTCCTAGCGGGGGGGCCGAGCACAGATACG.

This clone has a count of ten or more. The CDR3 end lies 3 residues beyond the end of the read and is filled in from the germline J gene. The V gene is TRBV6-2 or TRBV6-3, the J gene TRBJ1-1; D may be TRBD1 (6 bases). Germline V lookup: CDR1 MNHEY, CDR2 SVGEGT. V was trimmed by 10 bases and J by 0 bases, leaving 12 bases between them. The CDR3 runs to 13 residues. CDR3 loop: CATHPGVNTEAFF. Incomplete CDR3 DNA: TGTGCCACCCACCCAGGGGTGAACACTGAA.

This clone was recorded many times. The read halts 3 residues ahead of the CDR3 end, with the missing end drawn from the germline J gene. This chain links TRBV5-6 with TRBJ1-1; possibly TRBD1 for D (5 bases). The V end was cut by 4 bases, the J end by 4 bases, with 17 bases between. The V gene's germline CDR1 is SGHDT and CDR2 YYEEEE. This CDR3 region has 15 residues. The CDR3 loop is CASSGEGGASTEAFF. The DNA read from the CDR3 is TGTGCCAGCAGCGGGGAGGGAGGGGCGAGCACTGAA.

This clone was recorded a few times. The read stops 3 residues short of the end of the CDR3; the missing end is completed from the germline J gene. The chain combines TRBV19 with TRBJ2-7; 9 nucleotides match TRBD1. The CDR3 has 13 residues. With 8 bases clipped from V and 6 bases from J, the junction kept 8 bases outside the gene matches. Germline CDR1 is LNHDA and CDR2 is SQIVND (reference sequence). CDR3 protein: CASQGQGKGEQYF. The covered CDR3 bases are TGTGCCAGTCAAGGACAGGGGAAGGGCGAG. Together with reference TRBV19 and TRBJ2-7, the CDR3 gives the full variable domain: DGGITQSPKYLFRKEGQNVTLSCEQNLNHDAMYWYRQDPGQGLRLIYYSQIVNDFQKGDIAEGYSVSREKKESFPLTVTSAQKNPTAFYLCASQGQGKGEQYFGPGTRLTVT.

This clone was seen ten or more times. The chain's CDR3 is CSARNPGTATVEAFF. CDR3 bases read: TGCAGTGCTAGAAACCCTGGGACAGCTACCGTTGAA. The chain is built from TRBV20-1 and TRBJ1-1; 7 nucleotides agree with TRBD1. The CDR3 end lies 3 residues beyond the end of the read and is filled in from the germline J gene. This CDR3 has 15 residues. V shed 2 bases and J 7 bases; nucleotides not matched to a gene: 13. CDR1 is DFQATT and CDR2 is SNEGSKA in the germline V gene (reference sequence).

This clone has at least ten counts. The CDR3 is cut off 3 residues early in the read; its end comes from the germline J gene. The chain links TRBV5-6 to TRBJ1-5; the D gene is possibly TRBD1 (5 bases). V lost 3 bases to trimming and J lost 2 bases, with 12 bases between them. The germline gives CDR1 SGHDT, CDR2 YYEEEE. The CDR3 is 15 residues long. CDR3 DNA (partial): TGTGCCAGCAGCTCGTGGGGCTTAGGCAATCAGCCC. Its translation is CASSSWGLGNQP. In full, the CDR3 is CASSSWGLGNQPQHF.

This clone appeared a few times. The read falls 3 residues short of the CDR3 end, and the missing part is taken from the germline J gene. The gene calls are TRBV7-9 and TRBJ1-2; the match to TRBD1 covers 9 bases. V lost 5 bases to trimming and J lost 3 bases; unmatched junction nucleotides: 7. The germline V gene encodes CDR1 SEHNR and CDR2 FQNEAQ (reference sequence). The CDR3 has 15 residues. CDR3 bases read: TGTGCCAGCAGCCTAGGGACAGGGTGGGACTATGGC. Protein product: CASSLGTGWDYG. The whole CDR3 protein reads CASSLGTGWDYGYTF.

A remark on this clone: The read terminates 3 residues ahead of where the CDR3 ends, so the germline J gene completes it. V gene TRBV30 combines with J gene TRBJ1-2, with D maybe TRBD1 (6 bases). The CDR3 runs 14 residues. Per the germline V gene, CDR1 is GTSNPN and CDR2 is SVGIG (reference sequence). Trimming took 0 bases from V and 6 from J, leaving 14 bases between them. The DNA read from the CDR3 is TGTGCCTGGAGTGTAAAACAGGGACGGAATGGC. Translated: CAWSVKQGRNG. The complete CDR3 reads CAWSVKQGRNGYTF.

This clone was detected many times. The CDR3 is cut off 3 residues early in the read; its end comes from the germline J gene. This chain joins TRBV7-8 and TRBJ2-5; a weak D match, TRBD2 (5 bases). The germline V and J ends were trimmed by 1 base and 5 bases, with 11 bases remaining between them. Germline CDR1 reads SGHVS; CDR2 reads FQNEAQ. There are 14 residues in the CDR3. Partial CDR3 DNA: TGTGCCAGCAGCTTAGGCACTAGAGGGGAGACC. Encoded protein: CASSLGTRGET. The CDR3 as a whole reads CASSLGTRGETQYF.

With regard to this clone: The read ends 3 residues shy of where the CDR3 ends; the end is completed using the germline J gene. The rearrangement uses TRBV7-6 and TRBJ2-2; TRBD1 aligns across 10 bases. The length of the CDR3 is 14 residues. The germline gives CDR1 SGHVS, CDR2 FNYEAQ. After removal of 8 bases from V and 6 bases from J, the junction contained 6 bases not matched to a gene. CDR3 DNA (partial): TGTGCCAGCCGGGGACAGGGGTTCGCCGGGGAG. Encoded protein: CASRGQGFAGE. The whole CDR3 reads CASRGQGFAGELFF.

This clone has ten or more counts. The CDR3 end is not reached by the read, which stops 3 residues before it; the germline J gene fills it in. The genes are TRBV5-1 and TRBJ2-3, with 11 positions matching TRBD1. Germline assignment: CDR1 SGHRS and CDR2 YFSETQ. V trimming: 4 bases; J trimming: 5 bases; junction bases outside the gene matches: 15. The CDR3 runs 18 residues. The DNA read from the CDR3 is TGCGCCAGCAGCCCCAGTGGCTGGCGGACAGGGGGCGTAGATACG. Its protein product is CASSPSGWRTGGVDT. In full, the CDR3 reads CASSPSGWRTGGVDTQYF.

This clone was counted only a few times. The part of the CDR3 DNA that was read is TGTGCCAGCAGTCAAAGACAGGGGATGGGCAATCAGCCC. It encodes CASSQRQGMGNQP. The whole CDR3 is CASSQRQGMGNQPQHF. The chain carries TRBV2 and TRBJ1-5; TRBD1 matches at 8 bases. Coverage ceases 3 residues before the CDR3 finishes, and the germline J gene fills in the end. This CDR3 has 16 residues. Trimming took 5 bases from V and 2 from J; bases not matched to a gene: 8. The germline V gene encodes CDR1 SNHLY and CDR2 FYNNEI. Together with reference TRBV2 and TRBJ1-5, the CDR3 gives the full variable domain: EPEVTQTPSHQVTQMGQEVILRCVPISNHLYFYWYRQILGQKVEFLVSFYNNEISEKSEIFDDQFSVERPDGSNFTLKIRSTKLEDSAMYFCASSQRQGMGNQPQHFGDGTRLSIL.

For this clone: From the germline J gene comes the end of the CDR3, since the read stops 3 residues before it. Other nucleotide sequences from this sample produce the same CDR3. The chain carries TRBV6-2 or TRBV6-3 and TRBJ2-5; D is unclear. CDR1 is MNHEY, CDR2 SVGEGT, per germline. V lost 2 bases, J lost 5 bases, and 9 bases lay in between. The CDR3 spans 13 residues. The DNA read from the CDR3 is TGTGCCAGCAGTTACGGGTTAGGGGAGACC. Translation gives CASSYGLGET. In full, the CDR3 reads CASSYGLGETQYF.

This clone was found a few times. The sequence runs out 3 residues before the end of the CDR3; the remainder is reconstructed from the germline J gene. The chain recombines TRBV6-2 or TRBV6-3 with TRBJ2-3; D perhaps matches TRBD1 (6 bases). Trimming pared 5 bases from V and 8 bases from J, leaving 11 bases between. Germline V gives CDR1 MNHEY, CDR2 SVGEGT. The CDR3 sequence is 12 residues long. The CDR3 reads CASSLQGFTQYF. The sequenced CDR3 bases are TGTGCCAGCAGTCTACAGGGATTTACG.

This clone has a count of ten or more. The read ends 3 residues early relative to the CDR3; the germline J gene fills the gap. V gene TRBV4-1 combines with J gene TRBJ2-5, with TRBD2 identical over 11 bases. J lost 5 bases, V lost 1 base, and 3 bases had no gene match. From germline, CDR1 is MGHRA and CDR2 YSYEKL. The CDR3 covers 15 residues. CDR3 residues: CASSQVSGGEETQYF. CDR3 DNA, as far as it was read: TGCGCCAGCAGCCAAGTTAGCGGGGGGGAGGAGACC.